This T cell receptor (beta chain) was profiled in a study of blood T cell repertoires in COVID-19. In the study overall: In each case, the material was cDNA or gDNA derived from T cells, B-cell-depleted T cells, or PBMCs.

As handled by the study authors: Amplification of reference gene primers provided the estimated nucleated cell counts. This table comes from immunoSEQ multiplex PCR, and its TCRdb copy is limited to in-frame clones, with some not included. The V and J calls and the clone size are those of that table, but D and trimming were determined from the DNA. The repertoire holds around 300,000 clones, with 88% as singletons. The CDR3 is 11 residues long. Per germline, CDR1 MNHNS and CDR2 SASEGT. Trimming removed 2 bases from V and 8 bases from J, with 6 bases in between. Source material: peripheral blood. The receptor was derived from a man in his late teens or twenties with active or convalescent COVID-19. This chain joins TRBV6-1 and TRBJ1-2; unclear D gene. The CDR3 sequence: CASSELRGYTF. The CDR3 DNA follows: TGTGCCAGCAGTGAATTGAGGGGCTACACCTTC.